The sample holds a few counts of the clone carrying this TCR beta chain. The CDR3 consists of 14 residues. The germline V gene has CDR1 SGHRS and CDR2 YFSETQ. Trimming removed 4 bases at V and 6 bases at J, with 16 bases between. Unique molecular identifiers were incorporated into the prepared TCRbeta library. Via MiXCR, TCRdb re-called the PCR reads, giving one row per CDR3 protein. The sample comprises 700,000 or so distinct CDR3 sequences, about an eighth of which are singletons, and 0.79% rests with the top ten. The data stem from a study of T-cell reconstitution after alpha-beta-depleted transplantation in children.

The sequence was collected from a girl aged 2-10 years with congenital amegakaryocytic thrombocytopenia, due to receive a stem cell transplant. Sequences were derived from PBMCs, sampled before TCRalphabeta/CD19-depleted stem cell transplant. This rearrangement joins TRBV5-1 to TRBJ1-1, with a tentative D call TRBD1 (6 bases). The CDR3 DNA sequence: TGCGCCAGCAGCGTGGGGGGCCCTGGGGCTGAAGCTTTCTTT. Encoded protein: CASSVGGPGAEAFF.